This passage covers 10 T cell receptor beta chains from one sample sequenced in a study of blood T cell repertoires in COVID-19. Sequenced by immunoSEQ multiplex PCR; TCRdb stores in-frame clones only, minus some. Counted here are fewer than 70,000 clones, 75% to 90% occurring once; the ten biggest clones make up approximately 2.9%. The material sequenced was peripheral blood. Source of these receptors: a man between 45 and 60 years old with acute or convalescent COVID-19.

The rearrangement joins TRBV28 to TRBJ1-5; D might be TRBD1 (5 bases). CDR3 length: 14 residues. Trimming left V 6 bases short and J 7 bases short, with 16 bases between. Germline CDR1 is MDHEN and CDR2 is SYDVKM. The CDR3 here is CASSQDGGRQPQHF. CDR3 nucleotides: TGTGCCAGCAGCCAGGACGGGGGTCGGCAGCCCCAGCATTTT.

This chain uses TRBV7-9 with TRBJ2-1, with D perhaps TRBD1 (6 bases). The V and J ends lost 1 base and 10 bases respectively, with 11 bases between them. Germline loops: CDR1 SEHNR, CDR2 FQNEAQ (reference sequence). The CDR3 is 13 amino acids. The CDR3 protein is CASSLVGGFEQFF. The CDR3 DNA reads TGTGCCAGCAGCTTAGTTGGGGGCTTCGAGCAGTTCTTC.

In this sample, this clone turned up once. The chain uses TRBV21-1 and TRBJ1-1. TRBV21-1 is a known pseudogene. There are 14 residues in the CDR3. This chain's CDR3 is CASSLPPRVTEAFF. The DNA of the CDR3 is TGTGCCAGCAGCTTGCCACCGAGGGTGACTGAAGCTTTCTTT.

V usage is TRBV7-3 and J usage is TRBJ2-1; 9 bases are a match to TRBD2. The CDR3 is 12 residues long. Looked up from germline, CDR1 is SGHTA and CDR2 is FQGTGA. Trimming took 8 bases from V and 9 from J; bases not matched to a gene: 5. The CDR3 DNA reads as TGTGCCAGCGCTAGTAGCGGGAGTGAGCAGTTCTTC. This translates into CASASSGSEQFF.

The count of this clone is one. The chain combines TRBV7-6 with TRBJ2-1; 9 bases align to TRBD2. Germline V gene lookup returns CDR1 SGHVS and CDR2 FNYEAQ. CDR3 size: 17 residues. V shed 4 bases and J 0 bases; nucleotides not matched to a gene: 7. CDR3 coding DNA: TGTGCCAGCAGCTCCAGACTAGCGGACACCTCCTACAATGAGCAGTTCTTC. It yields the protein CASSSRLADTSYNEQFF.

This clone occurred a few times. V and J are TRBV18 and TRBJ1-6, with D uncertain. The CDR3 totals 13 residues. CDR1 and CDR2 from the germline V gene are KGHSH and LQKENI. Trimming cost V 3 bases and J 7 bases, with 7 bases left between them. CDR3 DNA: TGTGCCAGCTCACCCCCCTTAAATTCACCCCTCCACTTT. It translates to CASSPPLNSPLHF.

V and J are TRBV5-8 and TRBJ2-4; TRBD2 aligns across 9 bases. Looked up from germline, CDR1 is SGHTS and CDR2 is YDEGEE. V was clipped by 4 bases and J by 5 bases; unmatched bases: 13. The CDR3 loop spans 17 amino acids. The CDR3 sequence: CASSPSGGRAGENIQYF. As DNA, the CDR3 is TGTGCCAGCAGCCCGTCCGGCGGGAGGGCCGGGGAAAACATTCAGTACTTC.

This chain's CDR3 is CASSNQGADYGYTF. CDR3 in DNA: TGTGCCAGCAGTAATCAGGGGGCTGACTATGGCTACACCTTC. The chain combines TRBV2 with TRBJ1-2; 8 nucleotides line up with TRBD1. Looked up from germline, CDR1 is SNHLY and CDR2 is FYNNEI. There are 14 residues in the CDR3. V lost 5 bases to trimming and J lost 3 bases; unmatched junction nucleotides: 5.

The rearrangement uses TRBV21-1 and TRBJ2-2; TRBD1 was called by the table and not checked on the DNA. TRBV21-1 constitutes a pseudogene. The CDR3 runs 18 residues. This CDR3 reads CASSKDYYDRSNTGELFF. DNA for the CDR3: TGTGCCAGCAGCAAAGATTATTACGACAGATCAAACACCGGGGAGCTGTTTTTT.

The V and J genes are TRBV10-3 and TRBJ2-7; D unresolved. The CDR3 covers 14 residues. Between the trimmed V and J ends, which lost 6 bases and 3 bases, there was a span of 15 bases. The germline V gene encodes CDR1 ENHRY and CDR2 SYGVKD. The CDR3 sequence: CAIRATEHNYEQYF. CDR3 nucleotide sequence: TGTGCCATCAGAGCGACGGAACACAACTACGAGCAGTACTTC.